This is a list of T cell receptor beta chains from one sample in a study of human T cells and chemical hapten exposure. TCRdb called the RACE reads again in MiXCR, with one record for every CDR3 protein. The data contain roughly 190,000 distinct CDR3 sequences, around 20% of them singletons. Sequences were derived from whole blood, sampled in connection with sensitization to the hapten diphenylcyclopropenone (DPC). The receptors shown here come from a woman aged 45-65 years with alopecia areata. Some clones in this sample may be carry-over from other donors' samples. The CDR3 runs from the conserved cysteine through the conserved F or W. Fields, in order: CDR3 length, clone size, J gene, V gene, CDR3 protein. Clone sizes are given selectively: once, few, many, or a class where the clone is expanded.

len: 13
abundance: few
j_gene: TRBJ2-3
v_gene: TRBV2
CDR3aa: CASSLPPGHTQYF

len: 16
abundance: few
j_gene: TRBJ2-1
v_gene: TRBV29-1
CDR3aa: CSAGLGGLTTYNEQFF

len: 15
abundance: .
j_gene: TRBJ2-7
v_gene: TRBV5-1
CDR3aa: CASSLAGLVRDEQYF

len: 15
abundance: .
j_gene: TRBJ2-5
v_gene: TRBV12-3/TRBV12-4
CDR3aa: CASSAGTGTGETQYF

len: 14
abundance: .
j_gene: TRBJ2-7
v_gene: TRBV10-3
CDR3aa: CVISGSGGSYEQYF

len: 14
abundance: .
j_gene: TRBJ2-5
v_gene: TRBV14
CDR3aa: CASSTYTTQETQYF

len: 11
abundance: .
j_gene: TRBJ2-3
v_gene: TRBV29-1
CDR3aa: CSGDLTDTQYF

len: 8
abundance: .
j_gene: TRBJ1-1
v_gene: TRBV9
CDR3aa: CASSPEFF

len: 14
abundance: .
j_gene: TRBJ1-4
v_gene: TRBV6-5
CDR3aa: CASSYWRGNEKLFF

len: 13
abundance: .
j_gene: TRBJ1-1
v_gene: TRBV5-1
CDR3aa: CASRKDGRDEAFF

len: 14
abundance: .
j_gene: TRBJ1-5
v_gene: TRBV12-3/TRBV12-4
CDR3aa: CASRKGSVNQPQHF

len: 16
abundance: few
j_gene: TRBJ2-7
v_gene: TRBV29-1
CDR3aa: CSANLRGQGLSYEQYF

len: 15
abundance: .
j_gene: TRBJ1-5
v_gene: TRBV10-3
CDR3aa: CAISESASRYQPQHF

len: 13
abundance: .
j_gene: TRBJ2-1
v_gene: TRBV7-7
CDR3aa: CASSLDTYNEQFF

len: 15
abundance: few
j_gene: TRBJ1-1
v_gene: TRBV18
CDR3aa: CASSHRDRVNTEAFF